These T cell receptor beta chains were read from a single sample in a study of molecular identifiers for immune sequencing clone quantification. Each CDR3 protein gets one entry after TCRdb re-called the PCR reads with MiXCR. The table includes about 2,300 distinct CDR3 sequences, about 23% detected once. Sequenced material: naive CD8+ T cells from blood, with Jurkat cell RNA spiked in. Receptors originate from a human donor in good health. Some libraries in this study had Jurkat cell RNA spiked in. Both conserved end residues are trimmed from each CDR3. Part of the rows lack a size; the others show once, few, many or a class for expanded clones.

CDR3 protein,clone size,V gene
ASSFDRSYEQY,medium-sized,TRBV2
ASSYKWERNYEQY,.,TRBV6-2/TRBV6-3
ASSLNSPHAGYGYT,medium-sized,TRBV4-1
ASSYGGYSNQPQH,medium-sized,TRBV5-6
ASSLEGQSPYEQY,large,TRBV5-1
ASRGGQGSYEQY,medium-sized,TRBV6-5
ASSSLIADYADTQY,medium-sized,TRBV11-2
ASSFPPYEQY,medium-sized,TRBV5-1
ASSQRTSKLADEQY,few,TRBV28
ASSHETNTGELF,.,TRBV4-1
SARDLDRDVEKLF,medium-sized,TRBV20-1
ASSTRTSGDQETQY,medium-sized,TRBV9
ASSATGTGDAEQY,medium-sized,TRBV9
ASNEGVAIPYGYT,medium-sized,TRBV19
ASSLAGGGDTQY,medium-sized,TRBV7-9
ASSQAVGFDLKQF,medium-sized,TRBV14
ASSEGTSGSYEQY,.,TRBV9
ASSFRDRGEGTEAF,large,TRBV12-3/TRBV12-4